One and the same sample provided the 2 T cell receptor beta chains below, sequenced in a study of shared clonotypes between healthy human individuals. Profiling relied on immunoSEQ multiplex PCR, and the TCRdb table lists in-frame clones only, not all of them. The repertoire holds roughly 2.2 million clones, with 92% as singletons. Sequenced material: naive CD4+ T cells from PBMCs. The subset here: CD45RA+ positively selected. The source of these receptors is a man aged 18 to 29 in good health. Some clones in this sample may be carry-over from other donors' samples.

The CDR3 sequence is CASNGPDRAEETQYF. CDR3 nucleotides: TGTGCCAGCAATGGCCCGGACAGGGCTGAAGAGACCCAGTACTTC. The chain carries TRBV6-1 and TRBJ2-5, with 8 bases matching TRBD1. Germline lookup yields CDR1 MNHNS and CDR2 SASEGT. The junction had 10 bases not matched to a gene; V was cut back by 7 bases and J by 3 bases. The CDR3 is 15 amino acids.

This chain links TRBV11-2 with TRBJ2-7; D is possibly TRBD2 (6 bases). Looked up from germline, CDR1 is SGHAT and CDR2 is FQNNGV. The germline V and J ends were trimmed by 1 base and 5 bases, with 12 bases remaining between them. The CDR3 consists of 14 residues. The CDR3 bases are TGTGCCAGCAGCTTAGTACGGGAGTTCGACGAGCAGTACTTC. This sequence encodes CASSLVREFDEQYF.